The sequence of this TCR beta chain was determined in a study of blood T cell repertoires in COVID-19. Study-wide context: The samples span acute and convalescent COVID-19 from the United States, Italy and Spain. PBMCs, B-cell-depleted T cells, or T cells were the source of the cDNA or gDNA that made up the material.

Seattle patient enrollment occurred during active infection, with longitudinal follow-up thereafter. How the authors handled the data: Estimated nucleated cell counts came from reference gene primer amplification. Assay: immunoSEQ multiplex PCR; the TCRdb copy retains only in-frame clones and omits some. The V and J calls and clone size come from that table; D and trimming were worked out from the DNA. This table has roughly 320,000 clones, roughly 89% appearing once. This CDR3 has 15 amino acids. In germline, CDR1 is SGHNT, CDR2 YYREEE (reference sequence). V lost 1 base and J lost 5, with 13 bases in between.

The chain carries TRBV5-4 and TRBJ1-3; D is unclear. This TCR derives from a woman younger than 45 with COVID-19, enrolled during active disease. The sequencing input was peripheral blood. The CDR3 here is CASSLSGPQRNTIYF. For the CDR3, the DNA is TGTGCCAGCAGCTTGTCTGGGCCCCAGAGAAACACCATATATTTT.